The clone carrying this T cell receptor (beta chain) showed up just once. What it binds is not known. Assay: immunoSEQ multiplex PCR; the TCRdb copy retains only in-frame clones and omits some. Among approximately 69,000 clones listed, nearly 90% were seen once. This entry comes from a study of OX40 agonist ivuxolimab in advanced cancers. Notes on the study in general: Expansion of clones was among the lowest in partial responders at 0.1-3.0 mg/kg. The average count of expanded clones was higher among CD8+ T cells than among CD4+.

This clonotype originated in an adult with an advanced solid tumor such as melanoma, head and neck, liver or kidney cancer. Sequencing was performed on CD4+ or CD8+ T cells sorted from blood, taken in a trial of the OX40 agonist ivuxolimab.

The CDR3 region is CASSGGVVGYTF. The CDR3 DNA follows: TGCGCCAGCAGCGGCGGGGTTGTAGGCTACACCTTC. The V and J genes are TRBV5-1 and TRBJ1-2; no firm D call. In germline, CDR1 is SGHRS, CDR2 YFSETQ. Trimming left V 4 bases short and J 8 bases short, with 12 bases between. This CDR3 is 12 amino acids long.